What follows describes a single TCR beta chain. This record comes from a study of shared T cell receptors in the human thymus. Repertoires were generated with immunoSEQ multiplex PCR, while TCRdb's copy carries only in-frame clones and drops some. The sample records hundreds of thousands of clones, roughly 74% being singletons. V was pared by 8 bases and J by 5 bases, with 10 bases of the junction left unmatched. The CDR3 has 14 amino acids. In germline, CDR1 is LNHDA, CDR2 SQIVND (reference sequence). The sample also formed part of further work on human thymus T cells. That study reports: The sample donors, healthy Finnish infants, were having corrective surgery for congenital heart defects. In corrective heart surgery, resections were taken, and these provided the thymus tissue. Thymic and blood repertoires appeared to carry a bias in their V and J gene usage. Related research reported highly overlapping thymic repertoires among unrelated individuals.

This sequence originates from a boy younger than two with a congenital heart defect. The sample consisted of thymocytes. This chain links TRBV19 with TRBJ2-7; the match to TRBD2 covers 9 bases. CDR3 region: CASAPAGGPNEQYF. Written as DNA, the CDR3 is TGTGCCAGTGCGCCCGCGGGAGGGCCTAACGAGCAGTACTTC.